Sequencing of this TCR beta chain was carried out in a study of T cells after yellow fever vaccination. Study-wide results and limits: One caveat is that FACS-sorted repertoires could contain abundant clonotypes contaminating from the bulk population. Post-booster samples contained most primary-vaccination clones (approximately 96% CD4, about 87% CD8).

V lost 6 bases and J 5 bases, leaving 19 bases between the germline ends. Germline CDR1 KGHSH, CDR2 LQKENI. The CDR3 spans 15 residues. Generation of TCR cDNA used 5'RACE template switching (which added a universal primer site and UMIs). TCRdb processed the 5' RACE reads anew with MiXCR; each CDR3 protein has one entry. The sample consists of hundreds of thousands of distinct CDR3 sequences, 6.2% of them appearing once. Notes on this clonotype: Its matching antigen is unknown.

The receptor comes from a man aged 25 to 40 who received the YFV17D yellow fever vaccine. The chain joins TRBV18 to TRBJ2-5, with D tentatively TRBD1 (6 bases). Sample: PBMCs, taken 5 days after the yellow fever booster vaccination. The CDR3 sequence is CASSRLQGVGETQYF. DNA for the CDR3: TGTGCCAGCTCCCGGCTACAGGGAGTCGGGGAGACCCAGTACTTC.